The 3 T cell receptor beta chains presented below share a single source sample, sequenced in a study of T cell responses to AZD1222 COVID-19 vaccine. Sequencing used immunoSEQ multiplex PCR; TCRdb keeps in-frame clones, though not all of them. This table holds tens of thousands of clones, approximately 90% found once. Sequencing was performed on peripheral blood, taken on day 0 of AZD1222 vaccination. All receptors derive from an adult in good health.

This clone was recorded a few times. V gene TRBV2 combines with J gene TRBJ1-2, with TRBD1 identical over 11 bases. The CDR3 is 15 amino acids. Trimming cost V 5 bases and J 8 bases; bases outside gene matches: 10. Germline V gene lookup returns CDR1 SNHLY and CDR2 FYNNEI. The CDR3 spells CASSPFGTGGGGYTF. As DNA, the CDR3 is TGTGCCAGCAGTCCTTTTGGGACAGGGGGAGGAGGCTACACCTTC.

The chain carries TRBV7-8 and TRBJ1-2; D is unresolved. The germline gives CDR1 SGHVS, CDR2 FQNEAQ. The CDR3 covers 16 residues. The V end lost 2 bases, the J end lost 1 base, and 14 bases lay between the germline ends. For the CDR3, the DNA is TGTGCCAGCAGCTTAATCCCCATCGAAAATAACTATGGCTACACCTTC. Translation: CASSLIPIENNYGYTF.

The chain employs TRBV11-2 and TRBJ1-1; 8 bases match TRBD1. J lost 0 bases, V lost 10 bases, and 7 bases had no gene match. Germline V gene data show CDR1 as SGHAT and CDR2 as FQNNGV. This CDR3 spans 14 amino acids. The CDR3 reads CATWDRRMNTEAFF. The CDR3 bases are TGTGCCACCTGGGACAGGAGAATGAACACTGAAGCTTTCTTT.